The rows below give T cell receptor beta chains drawn from one sample of a study of T cells in Graves' hyperthyroidism and ophthalmopathy. TCRdb independently ran MiXCR on the multiplex PCR reads; one entry per CDR3 protein. This sample carries about 700,000 distinct CDR3 sequences, 45% of them seen once, and the ten largest clones take 7% to 7.5%. The material sequenced was peripheral blood or thyroid tissue (not recorded which). These receptors were obtained from an adult man with Graves' disease, either hyperthyroidism or ophthalmopathy (not recorded which). CDR3s include the opening cysteine and the closing phenylalanine or tryptophan. D genes are given only for firm matches. A clone size is listed for some rows: how often the clone was seen (once, few, many), or a class if it is expanded.

TRBV6-6	NA	TRBJ1-5	NA	CASSLGLGGNQPQHF	TGTGCCAGCAGTTTAGGGCTTGGTGGCAATCAGCCCCAGCATTTT
TRBV19	TRBD1	TRBJ1-2	few	CASSAGQLNYGYTF	TGTGCCAGTAGTGCGGGACAGCTGAATTATGGCTACACCTTC
TRBV13	NA	TRBJ1-3	NA	CASSSGPGRLGRGNTIYF	TGTGCCAGCAGCTCCGGACCGGGACGCCTGGGAAGGGGGAACACCATATATTTT
TRBV7-8	NA	TRBJ1-4	NA	CASSLAPGGNEKLFF	TGTGCCAGCAGCTTAGCGCCGGGGGGAAATGAAAAACTGTTTTTT
TRBV5-4	TRBD1	TRBJ1-2	NA	CASSPTGTGNGYTF	TGTGCCAGCAGCCCGACCGGGACAGGGAATGGCTACACCTTC
TRBV20-1	NA	TRBJ2-5	NA	CSAVAKAGTQETQYF	TGCAGTGCAGTAGCGAAAGCGGGTACCCAAGAGACCCAGTACTTC
TRBV12-3/TRBV12-4	NA	TRBJ1-1	few	CASSLPRDTAFF	TGTGCCAGCAGTTTACCGAGGGACACAGCTTTCTTT
TRBV2	NA	TRBJ1-6	NA	CASSEVWWAGEGSPLHF	TGTGCCAGCAGTGAAGTTTGGTGGGCAGGGGAAGGTTCACCCCTCCACTTT
TRBV7-2	NA	TRBJ2-7	few	CASSLSSVSYEQYF	TGTGCCAGCAGCTTATCGTCAGTCTCCTACGAGCAGTACTTC
TRBV7-8	TRBD1	TRBJ2-5	NA	CASSPWPDRDETQYF	TGTGCCAGCAGCCCCTGGCCCGACAGGGATGAGACCCAGTACTTC
TRBV7-9	TRBD1	TRBJ1-5	many	CAVPSTGTSNQPQHF	TGTGCCGTCCCATCGACAGGGACCAGCAATCAGCCCCAGCATTTT
TRBV2	NA	TRBJ1-6	NA	CASSQGRANNSPLHF	TGTGCCAGCAGCCAAGGAAGGGCAAATAATTCACCCCTCCACTTT
TRBV10-2	NA	TRBJ1-1	many	CASSESKVTEAFF	TGCGCCAGCAGTGAGTCGAAGGTCACTGAAGCTTTCTTT
TRBV7-2	TRBD1	TRBJ1-5	NA	CASSQPDRGRVSNQPQHF	TGCGCCAGCAGCCAACCGGACAGGGGGCGAGTGAGCAATCAGCCCCAGCATTTT
TRBV9	NA	TRBJ2-7	few	CASSGGGISYEQYF	TGTGCCAGCAGCGGAGGGGGAATCTCCTACGAGCAGTACTTC
TRBV7-9	TRBD1	TRBJ2-7	NA	CASSSPSGQGTSYEQYF	TGTGCCAGCAGTTCCCCCTCCGGACAGGGAACTTCCTACGAGCAGTACTTC
TRBV29-1	NA	TRBJ1-2	NA	CSLQGHGYTF	TGCAGCTTACAGGGCCATGGCTACACCTTC
TRBV4-3	TRBD2	TRBJ2-7	few	CASGDSLAGGEQYF	TGCGCCAGCGGAGATTCACTAGCGGGAGGCGAGCAGTACTTC
TRBV9	NA	TRBJ1-6	many	CASSPQAQGDSPLHF	TGTGCCAGCAGCCCCCAGGCCCAGGGAGATTCACCCCTCCACTTT
TRBV6-5	TRBD1	TRBJ2-7	NA	CASSSRTGGAYEQYF	TGTGCCAGCAGTTCCAGGACAGGAGGCGCCTACGAGCAGTACTTC